This TCR beta chain was obtained from a study of blood T cell repertoires in COVID-19. Some clones are missing from TCRdb's copy, which holds only in-frame ones; the method was immunoSEQ multiplex PCR. Of roughly 300,000 clones listed, 85% to 90% are singletons. In this sample, this clone turned up once. V was pared by 3 bases and J by 7 bases, with 2 bases of the junction left unmatched. From germline, CDR1 is SEHNR and CDR2 FQNEAQ (reference sequence). This CDR3 is built from 13 residues. This receptor was identified in a woman aged 35 to 49 who had recovered from COVID-19. The source material was peripheral blood. The chain recombines TRBV7-9 with TRBJ1-2; 10 bases line up with TRBD1. CDR3: CASSLTGGVGYTF. CDR3 nucleotides: TGTGCCAGCAGCTTGACAGGGGGCGTTGGCTACACCTTC.